This is a list of T cell receptor beta chains from one sample in a study of shared clonotypes between healthy human individuals. TCRdb's table, derived via immunoSEQ multiplex PCR, lists solely in-frame clones and lacks some. This table holds 2,500,000 or so clones, around 94% found once. The sequenced sample was naive CD4+ T cells sorted from blood. The receptors shown here come from a man aged 18 to 29 in good health. Each CDR3 is given with its conserved first and last residue. The order of the fields is CDR3 DNA, CDR3 protein, V gene, clone size, J gene, D gene. A D gene is named only where the DNA matches it firmly. The size of a clone is reported for some rows only, either as once, few or many, or as a class for expanded clones.

TGTGCCAGCAGCGCCCCAGGGATCTACGAGCAGTACTTC CASSAPGIYEQYF TRBV2 . TRBJ2-7 .
TGTGCCAGCAGAGGGACAGGGGGGAACTATGGCTACACCTTC CASRGTGGNYGYTF TRBV6-1 . TRBJ1-2 TRBD1
TGTGCCAGCAGCCAACAACCGGGACAGCGAGATCAGCCCCAGCATTTT CASSQQPGQRDQPQHF TRBV14 . TRBJ1-5 TRBD1
TGTGCCAGCAGTGACCGGGACCGACGCTGGCGCAATCAGCCCCAGCATTTT CASSDRDRRWRNQPQHF TRBV6-1 . TRBJ1-5 .
TGTGCTAGTGGTAACCCGACTAGCTTTCTGTACAATGAGCAGTTCTTC CASGNPTSFLYNEQFF TRBV12-5 . TRBJ2-1 TRBD2
TGTGCCAGCAGCCCTCCTGGGACCGCTACTGGAAACACCATATATTTT CASSPPGTATGNTIYF TRBV5-6 . TRBJ1-3 .
TGTGCCAGCAGCCAATCCCACGGCAATGGAAACACCATATATTTT CASSQSHGNGNTIYF TRBV16 . TRBJ1-3 .
TGTGCCAGCAGCGCGGGACAGGGGGGGATCAATGAGCAGTTCTTC CASSAGQGGINEQFF TRBV2 . TRBJ2-1 TRBD1
TGTGCCAGGCAGGGGGTCGAACATAATTCACCCCTCCACTTT CARQGVEHNSPLHF TRBV19 . TRBJ1-6 TRBD1
TGCGCCAGCAGCTTGGATTCGGCAGGGGCTCAGCCCCAGCATTTT CASSLDSAGAQPQHF TRBV5-1 . TRBJ1-5 .
TGCAGTGCGGGCGGGTATGAAAAACTGTTTTTT CSAGGYEKLFF TRBV20-1 . TRBJ1-4 .
TGTGCCAGCAGTGCGGGCACAGATACGCAGTATTTT CASSAGTDTQYF TRBV2 . TRBJ2-3 .
TGTGCCAGCAGCGACTCGCACGGGGCTTTTGCCTCTGGAAACACCATATATTTT CASSDSHGAFASGNTIYF TRBV9 . TRBJ1-3 .
TGCGCCAGCAGTTCGGACAGGCCTACCTACGAGCAGTACTTC CASSSDRPTYEQYF TRBV5-1 . TRBJ2-7 TRBD1
TGTGCCAGCGCGCCCGGGCTAGCGGGAGGTCAAGAGACCCAGTACTTC CASAPGLAGGQETQYF TRBV5-4 . TRBJ2-5 TRBD2
TGCGCCAGCAGTATGGGGGTAGAAACCGGGGAGCTGTTTTTT CASSMGVETGELFF TRBV5-1 . TRBJ2-2 .
TGCGCCAGCAGCTTGGGGACAGGGGTCTACGAGCAGTACTTC CASSLGTGVYEQYF TRBV5-1 . TRBJ2-7 TRBD1
TGTGCCACCAGCAGAGCCCCAGTGGGCTACGAGCAGTACTTC CATSRAPVGYEQYF TRBV15 . TRBJ2-7 .
TGTGCCAGCAGCTGGTGGACAGGGGGACCCGGGGAGCTGTTTTTT CASSWWTGGPGELFF TRBV5-8 . TRBJ2-2 TRBD1
TGTGCCTGGAGAAAACAGGGGGCTAGCAAAAACATTCAGTACTTC CAWRKQGASKNIQYF TRBV30 . TRBJ2-4 TRBD1
TGTGCCAGCTCACTTACGGACAGAGTTGGCTACACCTTC CASSLTDRVGYTF TRBV18 . TRBJ1-2 .
TGCGCCAGCAGCTTCATAGCGGGAGGGGATTTTGATGAGCAGTTCTTC CASSFIAGGDFDEQFF TRBV5-1 . TRBJ2-1 TRBD2
TGTGCCAGCAGTTTTTCCTTAGGAAACACCATATATTTT CASSFSLGNTIYF TRBV28 . TRBJ1-3 .
TGTGCCAGCAGTTTAGGGACAGCCAGAAACTATGGCTACACCTTC CASSLGTARNYGYTF TRBV6-1 . TRBJ1-2 TRBD1
TGTGCCAGCAGTTCCCGTGGGGGGCCTGGCTACACCTTC CASSSRGGPGYTF TRBV6-5 once TRBJ1-2 .
TGTGCCAGCAGCTTAGGCTTCTACGAGCAGTACTTC CASSLGFYEQYF TRBV11-2 . TRBJ2-7 .
TGTGCCAGCAGCCAAAACACCCTCTACGAGCAGTACTTC CASSQNTLYEQYF TRBV7-2 . TRBJ2-7 .
TGCGCCAGCAGCCTCCTACGGGGAGCCTACGAGCAGTACTTC CASSLLRGAYEQYF TRBV5-1 . TRBJ2-7 .